The T cell receptor beta chain under discussion was sequenced for a study of blood T cell repertoires in COVID-19. Whole-study context: From T cells, B-cell-depleted T cells, or PBMCs came the material, which was cDNA or gDNA.

Germline V gene data show CDR1 as SGHTA and CDR2 as FQGNSA. The CDR3 sequence is 16 residues long. V was clipped by 5 bases and J by 4 bases; unmatched bases: 6. The protocol was immunoSEQ multiplex PCR, while the TCRdb copy is restricted to in-frame clones and leaves out a portion. Of about 230,000 clones in the sample, approximately 87% were seen once. The chain combines TRBV7-2 with TRBJ2-3; 13 positions agree with TRBD2. Sequencing used peripheral blood. This receptor was obtained from a woman in her sixties or seventies with active or convalescent COVID-19. CDR3 region: CASSRGLAGVADTQYF. The CDR3 DNA reads as TGTGCCAGCAGCCGCGGACTAGCGGGAGTGGCAGATACGCAGTATTTT.